This TCR beta chain appears in the sequencing data of a study of cytomegalovirus exposure and HLA in healthy donors. Overall study results and limits: Accurate HLA-A and HLA-B prediction from TCR beta sequences was reported for most subjects.

This clone has a single count. What it binds is unknown. V lost 3 bases, J lost 3 bases, and 12 bases lay in between. The CDR3 is made up of 16 amino acids. Germline CDR1 LGHNA, CDR2 YNFKEQ. Vbeta (60) and Jbeta (13) primers were used in the PCR. Sequencing was performed with immunoSEQ multiplex PCR; in TCRdb, only in-frame clones are kept and a portion is missing. The repertoire has 200,000 to 300,000 clones, around 76% of them found once; the top ten carry around 5.7%. This TCR derives from a woman in her thirties or forties in good health and CMV-seropositive. This chain uses TRBV4-2 with TRBJ2-6, with a weak D call TRBD2 (5 bases). The sample was PBMCs. The CDR3 reads CASSHPRGLGANVLTF. The CDR3 bases are TGTGCCAGCAGCCACCCTCGCGGGCTTGGGGCCAACGTCCTGACTTTC.